The subject of this entry is one TCR beta chain. The CDR3 sequence is 12 residues long. The germline V and J ends were trimmed by 5 bases and 0 bases, with 7 bases remaining between them. The germline V gene has CDR1 SQVTM and CDR2 ANQGSEA. These data are taken from a study of a mutant IDH1 vaccine in newly diagnosed glioma. As for the study in general: The earlier regimen, radiotherapy, temozolomide, or both, was most often both.

Libraries were prepared by immunoSEQ multiplex PCR; TCRdb keeps only in-frame clonotypes and omits some of them. This sample yields around 50,000 clones, of which 86% are seen a single time; about 2.5% belongs to the top ten. The time point: baseline, week 1 (first vaccination visit). The treatment is: pre-vaccination baseline after standard-of-care therapy. The origin of this receptor is a man aged 35-49 years with glioma. The chain is built from TRBV29-1 and TRBJ1-1; tentative D call: TRBD1 (5 bases). This specimen consisted of PBMCs, obtained from a glioma patient treated with radiotherapy, temozolomide or both. CDR3 amino acids: CSVRQLNTEAFF. Written as DNA, the CDR3 is TGCAGCGTTCGACAGCTGAACACTGAAGCTTTCTTT.